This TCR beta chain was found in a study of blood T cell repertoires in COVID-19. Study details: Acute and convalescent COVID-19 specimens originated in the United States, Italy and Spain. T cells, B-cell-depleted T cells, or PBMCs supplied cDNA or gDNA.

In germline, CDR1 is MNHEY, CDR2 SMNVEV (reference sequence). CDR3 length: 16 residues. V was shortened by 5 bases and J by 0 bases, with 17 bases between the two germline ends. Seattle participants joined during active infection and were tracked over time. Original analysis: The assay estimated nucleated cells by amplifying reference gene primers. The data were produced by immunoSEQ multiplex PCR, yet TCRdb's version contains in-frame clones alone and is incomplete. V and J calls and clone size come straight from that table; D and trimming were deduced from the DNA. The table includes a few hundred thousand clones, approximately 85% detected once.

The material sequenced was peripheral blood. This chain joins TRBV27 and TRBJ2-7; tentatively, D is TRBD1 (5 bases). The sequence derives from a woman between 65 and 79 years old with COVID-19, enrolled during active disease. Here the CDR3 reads CASSRADSTGSYEQYF. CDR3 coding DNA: TGTGCCAGCAGTCGCGCAGACAGCACGGGCTCCTACGAGCAGTACTTC.